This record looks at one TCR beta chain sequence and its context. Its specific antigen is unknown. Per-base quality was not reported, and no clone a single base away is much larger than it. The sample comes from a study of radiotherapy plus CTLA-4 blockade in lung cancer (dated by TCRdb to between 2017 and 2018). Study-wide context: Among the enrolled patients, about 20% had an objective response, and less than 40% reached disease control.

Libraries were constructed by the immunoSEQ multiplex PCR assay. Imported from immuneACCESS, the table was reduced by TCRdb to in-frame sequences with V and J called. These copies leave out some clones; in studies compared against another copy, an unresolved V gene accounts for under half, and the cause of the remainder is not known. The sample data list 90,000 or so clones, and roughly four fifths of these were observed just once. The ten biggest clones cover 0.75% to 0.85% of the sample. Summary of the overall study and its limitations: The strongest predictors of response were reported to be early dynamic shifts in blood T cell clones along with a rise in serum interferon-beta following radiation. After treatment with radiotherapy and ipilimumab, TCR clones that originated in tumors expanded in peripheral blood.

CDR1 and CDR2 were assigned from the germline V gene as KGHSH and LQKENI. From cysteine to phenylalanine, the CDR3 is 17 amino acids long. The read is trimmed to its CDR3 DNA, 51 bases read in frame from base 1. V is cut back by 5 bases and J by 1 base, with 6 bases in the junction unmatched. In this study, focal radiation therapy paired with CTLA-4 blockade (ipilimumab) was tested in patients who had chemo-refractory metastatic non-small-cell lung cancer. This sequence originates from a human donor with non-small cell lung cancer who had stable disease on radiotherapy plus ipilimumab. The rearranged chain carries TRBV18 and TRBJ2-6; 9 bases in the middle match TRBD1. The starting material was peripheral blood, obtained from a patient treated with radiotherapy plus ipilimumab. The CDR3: CASSTRDRVSGANVLTF. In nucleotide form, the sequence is TGTGCCAGCTCAACGAGGGACAGGGTGTCTGGGGCCAACGTCCTGACTTTC. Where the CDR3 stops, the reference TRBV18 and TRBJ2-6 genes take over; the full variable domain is NAGVMQNPRHLVRRRGQEARLRCSPMKGHSHVYWYRQLPEEGLKFMVYLQKENIIDESGMPKERFSAEFPKEGPSILRIQQVVRGDSAAYFCASSTRDRVSGANVLTFGAGSRLTVL.